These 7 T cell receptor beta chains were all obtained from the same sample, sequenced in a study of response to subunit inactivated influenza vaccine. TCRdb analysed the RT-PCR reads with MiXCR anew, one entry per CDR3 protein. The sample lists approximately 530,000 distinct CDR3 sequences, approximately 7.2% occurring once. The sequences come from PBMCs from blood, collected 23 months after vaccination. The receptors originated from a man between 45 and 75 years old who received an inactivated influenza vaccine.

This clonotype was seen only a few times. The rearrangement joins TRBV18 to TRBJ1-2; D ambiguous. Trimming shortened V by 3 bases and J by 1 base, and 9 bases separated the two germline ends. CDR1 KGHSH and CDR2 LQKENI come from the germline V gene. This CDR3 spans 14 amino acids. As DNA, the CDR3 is TGTGCCAGCTCACCTCAGCCAGTTAACTATGGCTACACCTTC. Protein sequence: CASSPQPVNYGYTF. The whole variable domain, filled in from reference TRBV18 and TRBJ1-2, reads NAGVMQNPRHLVRRRGQEARLRCSPMKGHSHVYWYRQLPEEGLKFMVYLQKENIIDESGMPKERFSAEFPKEGPSILRIQQVVRGDSAAYFCASSPQPVNYGYTFGSGTRLTVV.

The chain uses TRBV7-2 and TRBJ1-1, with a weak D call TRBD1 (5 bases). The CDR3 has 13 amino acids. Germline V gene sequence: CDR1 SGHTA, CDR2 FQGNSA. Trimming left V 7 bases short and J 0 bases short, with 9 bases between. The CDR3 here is CASTTGLNTEAFF. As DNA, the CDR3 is TGTGCCAGCACCACGGGGCTGAACACTGAAGCTTTCTTT.

As DNA, the CDR3 is TGTGTCTCCTGGCAGCAGATGCGCCCTGAGCAGTACTTC. It codes for CVSWQQMRPEQYF. The gene calls are TRBV7-6 and TRBJ2-7; D not certain. Per germline, CDR1 SGHVS and CDR2 FNYEAQ. CDR3 size: 13 residues.

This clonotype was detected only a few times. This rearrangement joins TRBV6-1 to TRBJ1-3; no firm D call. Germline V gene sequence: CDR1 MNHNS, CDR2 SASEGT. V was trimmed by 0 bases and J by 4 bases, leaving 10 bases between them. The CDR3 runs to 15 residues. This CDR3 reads CASSEALLEGNTIYF. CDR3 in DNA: TGTGCCAGCAGTGAAGCGCTCCTAGAGGGAAACACCATATATTTT.

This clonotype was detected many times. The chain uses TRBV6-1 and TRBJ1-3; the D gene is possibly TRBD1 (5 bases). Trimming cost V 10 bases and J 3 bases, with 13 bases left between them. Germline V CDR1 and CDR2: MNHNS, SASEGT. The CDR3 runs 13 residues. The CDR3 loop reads CATSLGRGNTIYF. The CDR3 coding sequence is TGTGCCACGTCGTTGGGGCGTGGAAACACCATATATTTT.

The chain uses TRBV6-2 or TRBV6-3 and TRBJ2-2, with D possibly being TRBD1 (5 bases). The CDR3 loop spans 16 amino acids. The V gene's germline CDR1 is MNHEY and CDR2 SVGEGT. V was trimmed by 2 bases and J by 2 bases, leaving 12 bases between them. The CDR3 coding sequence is TGTGCCAGCAGTTACGGGGCCAGAACCAACACCGGGGAGCTGTTTTTT. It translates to CASSYGARTNTGELFF.

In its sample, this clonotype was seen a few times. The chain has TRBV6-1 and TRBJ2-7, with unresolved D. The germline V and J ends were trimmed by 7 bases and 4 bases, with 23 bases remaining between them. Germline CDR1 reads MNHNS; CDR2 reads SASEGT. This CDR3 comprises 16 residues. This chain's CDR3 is CASNRVPPRSIYEQYF. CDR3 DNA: TGTGCCAGCAATCGAGTGCCTCCAAGGTCAATTTACGAGCAGTACTTC.